What follows are 17 T cell receptor beta chains derived from one specimen sequenced in a study of cytomegalovirus exposure and HLA in healthy donors. Both 60 Vbeta primers and 13 Jbeta primers went into the PCR. The method was immunoSEQ multiplex PCR; TCRdb's version includes in-frame clones alone and lacks a portion of them. This repertoire shows over 75,000 clones, roughly four fifths found once; its top ten account for around 6%. Sequencing was performed on PBMCs. The source is a woman aged 18 to 35 in good health and CMV-seropositive.

The chain uses TRBV28 and TRBJ1-1, with D unresolved. CDR1 is MDHEN, CDR2 SYDVKM, per germline. There are 14 residues in the CDR3. V dropped 2 bases and J dropped 2 bases, with 9 bases sitting between them. CDR3 coding DNA: TGTGCCAGCAGTTTAAGAGAGATTAACACTGAAGCTTTCTTT. Its translation: CASSLREINTEAFF.

The V and J genes are TRBV5-3 and TRBJ2-5; 11 bases match TRBD2. TRBV5-3 counts as an open reading frame of uncertain function. The V segment lost 0 bases and the J segment 4 bases; nucleotides outside the gene matches: 2. This CDR3 comprises 15 residues. CDR3: CARSLVAGGGETQYF. The CDR3 coding sequence is TGTGCCAGAAGCTTGGTAGCGGGAGGGGGAGAGACCCAGTACTTC.

V and J are TRBV7-3 and TRBJ1-1, with D perhaps TRBD1 (6 bases). The CDR3 extends over 14 amino acids. Trimming left V 5 bases short and J 7 bases short, with 17 bases between. From germline, CDR1 is SGHTA and CDR2 FQGTGA. CDR3 sequence reads: CASSPQGPQSEAFF. The CDR3 nucleotides read TGTGCCAGCAGCCCTCAGGGGCCCCAGAGTGAAGCTTTCTTT.

The chain couples TRBV5-1 to TRBJ2-1, with 9 nucleotides matching TRBD1. The ends lost 7 bases at V and 5 bases at J; junction bases unmatched: 10. CDR1 is SGHRS and CDR2 is YFSETQ in the germline V gene. The CDR3 loop spans 15 amino acids. CDR3 protein: CASRTGDRANNEQFF. The DNA of the CDR3 is TGCGCCAGCCGTACCGGGGACAGGGCAAACAATGAGCAGTTCTTC.

This rearrangement joins TRBV18 to TRBJ2-3, with 8 bases lining up with TRBD1. The V gene end was trimmed by 4 bases and the J gene end by 1 base; junction bases not matched to a gene: 1. This CDR3 has 14 residues. Germline-derived CDR1 and CDR2 are KGHSH and LQKENI. For the CDR3, the DNA is TGTGCCAGCTCACTGACAGGGGGCACAGATACGCAGTATTTT. It translates to CASSLTGGTDTQYF.

The chain couples TRBV5-6 to TRBJ2-3; the D gene is possibly TRBD2 (6 bases). The CDR3 loop spans 16 amino acids. CDR1 is SGHDT, CDR2 YYEEEE, per germline. The germline V and J ends were trimmed by 1 base and 3 bases, with 15 bases remaining between them. CDR3 sequence: CASSLFPGRKTDTQYF. The CDR3 region has the DNA TGTGCCAGCAGCTTGTTTCCAGGGAGGAAGACAGATACGCAGTATTTT.

The chain recombines TRBV7-3 with TRBJ2-1; possible D gene TRBD1, 5 bases. Germline V gives CDR1 SGHTA, CDR2 FQGTGA. CDR3 size: 15 residues. V dropped 0 bases and J dropped 6 bases, with 12 bases sitting between them. This CDR3 is CASSLTAGNRNEQFF. For the CDR3, the DNA is TGTGCCAGCAGCTTAACGGCAGGGAACCGCAATGAGCAGTTCTTC.

The chain carries TRBV13 and TRBJ2-3; a possible D gene is TRBD2 (6 bases). Trimming stripped 5 bases from V and 2 bases from J, with 14 bases between. CDR1 is PRHDT, CDR2 FYEKMQ, per germline (reference sequence). CDR3 length: 15 amino acids. The CDR3 is CASSLTGAVTDTQYF. In DNA form, the CDR3 reads TGTGCCAGCAGCCTCACGGGAGCGGTCACAGATACGCAGTATTTT.

This chain connects TRBV10-3 to TRBJ2-2, with 9 bases aligning to TRBD2. Unmatched junction bases numbered 11, after V lost 4 bases and J lost 5 bases. The germline V gene encodes CDR1 ENHRY and CDR2 SYGVKD. This CDR3 is built from 17 residues. The CDR3 DNA reads as TGTGCCATCAGTGGTCGAGCGGGGGGCTTGTATACCGGGGAGCTGTTTTTT. It translates to CAISGRAGGLYTGELFF.

The J gene is TRBJ2-1, the V gene TRBV27; TRBD2 matches 10 bases. V was clipped by 6 bases and J by 4 bases; unmatched bases: 15. This CDR3 comprises 18 residues. Germline V lookup: CDR1 MNHEY, CDR2 SMNVEV (reference sequence). This CDR3 reads CASRTISGTSEIYNEQFF. For the CDR3, the DNA is TGTGCCAGCAGAACGATATCCGGGACTAGCGAGATATACAATGAGCAGTTCTTC.

This clone was seen only once. The chain has TRBV9 and TRBJ1-2; 10 nucleotides align to TRBD1. Germline trimming cut 2 bases from V and 7 bases from J; bases unmatched to any gene: 5. This CDR3 contains 14 residues. Germline V gene sequence: CDR1 SGDLS, CDR2 YYNGEE. CDR3 DNA sequence: TGTGCCAGCAGCGTGCGGACAGGGGGAGGTGGCTACACCTTC. It specifies CASSVRTGGGGYTF.

To note about this clone: Its ends do not fully match the called genes, so a read error is possible. The gene calls are TRBV7-7 and TRBJ2-5; D may be TRBD2 (6 bases). Gene TRBJ2-7 matches the end of the DNA better, so the J call may be wrong. Per germline, CDR1 SSHAT and CDR2 FNYEAQ (reference sequence). The CDR3 consists of 15 residues. The CDR3 DNA follows: TGTGCTAGCAGCTTAGGGTACCCGGAGCGGGACGAGCAGTACTTC. It is translated as CASSLGYPERDEQYF.

The CDR3 here is CASSDRATGELFF. CDR3 in DNA: TGTGCCAGCAGTGACAGAGCCACCGGGGAGCTGTTTTTT. The rearrangement uses TRBV6-4 and TRBJ2-2, with D uncertain. The CDR3 runs 13 residues. CDR1 is MRHNA and CDR2 is SNTAGT in the germline V gene. Trimming left V 2 bases short and J 4 bases short, with 5 bases between.

The chain recombines TRBV7-8 with TRBJ1-2; possibly TRBD1 for D (6 bases). The CDR3 is 15 residues long. From germline, CDR1 is SGHVS and CDR2 FQNEAQ. Trimming left V 5 bases short and J 2 bases short, with 15 bases between. CDR3 nucleotides: TGTGCCAGCAGCCCAATGCCAAGGGGGAACTATGGCTACACCTTC. It encodes CASSPMPRGNYGYTF.

The V and J genes are TRBV5-6 and TRBJ2-2; 11 bases align to TRBD2. This CDR3 is 16 amino acids long. Trimming took 6 bases from V and 9 from J; bases not matched to a gene: 13. Per the germline V gene, CDR1 is SGHDT and CDR2 is YYEEEE. The CDR3 sequence is CASNQFSGGGHRELFF. DNA of the CDR3: TGTGCCAGCAACCAATTTAGCGGGGGGGGACACCGGGAGCTGTTTTTT.

The chain couples TRBV28 to TRBJ1-1; no reliable D call. There are 12 residues in the CDR3. Trimming cost V 7 bases and J 10 bases, with 16 bases left between them. CDR1 MDHEN and CDR2 SYDVKM come from the germline V gene. Here the CDR3 DNA reads TGTGCCAGCATCTCGGCAGCGTGGGTAGCTTTCTTT. The encoded protein is CASISAAWVAFF.

This clone was recorded only once. The rearrangement links TRBV7-9 to TRBJ2-3; 7 nucleotides agree with TRBD1. CDR3 length equals 14 residues. V lost 5 bases to trimming and J lost 4 bases; unmatched junction nucleotides: 6. Germline V gene data show CDR1 as SEHNR and CDR2 as FQNEAQ (reference sequence). This CDR3 is CASSKRQGPDTQYF. The CDR3 bases are TGTGCCAGCAGCAAGAGACAGGGTCCAGATACGCAGTATTTT.